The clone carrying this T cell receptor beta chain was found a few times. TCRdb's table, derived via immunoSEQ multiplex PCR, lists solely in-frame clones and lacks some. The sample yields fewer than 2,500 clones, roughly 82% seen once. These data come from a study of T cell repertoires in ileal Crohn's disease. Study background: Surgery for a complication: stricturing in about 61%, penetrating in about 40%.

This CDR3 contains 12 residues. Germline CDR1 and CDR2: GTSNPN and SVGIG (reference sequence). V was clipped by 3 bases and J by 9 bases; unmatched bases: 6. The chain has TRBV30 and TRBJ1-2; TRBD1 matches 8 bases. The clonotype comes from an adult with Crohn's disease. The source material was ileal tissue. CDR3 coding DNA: TGTGCCTGGAGCGATGGACAGGGTCGCTACACCTTC. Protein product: CAWSDGQGRYTF. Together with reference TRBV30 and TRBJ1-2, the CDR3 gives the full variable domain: SQTIHQWPATLVQPVGSPLSLECTVEGTSNPNLYWYRQAAGRGLQLLFYSVGIGQISSEVPQNLSASRPQDRQFILSSKKLLLSDSGFYLCAWSDGQGRYTFGSGTRLTVV.